The 2 T cell receptor beta chains listed next were all sequenced from one sample in a study of shared clonotypes between healthy human individuals (dated by TCRdb to the early 2020s). The library was generated by the immunoSEQ multiplex PCR assay. The immuneACCESS repertoire file appears here via TCRdb, limited to in-frame rearrangements. These files lack a portion of the clones; in checked studies, under half of the deficit traces to unresolved V genes, and the cause of the others is not known. The sample table holds some 1,600,000 clones, of which 95% to 99% were seen once. The ten largest account for about 0.42% of the sample. The sequenced sample was naive CD4+ T cells sorted from blood. The cell subset or site tag for this specimen amounts to: CD45RA+ positively selected. These receptors were collected from a man aged 25 to 40 in good health.

The rearrangement uses TRBV11-2 and TRBJ2-4; 8 positions agree with TRBD1. CDR1 is SGHAT, CDR2 FQNNGV, per germline. Germline trimming cut 5 bases from V and 10 bases from J; bases unmatched to any gene: 4. The CDR3 has 12 amino acids. The CDR3 protein is CASSHDRGIQYF. CDR3 DNA sequence: TGTGCCAGCAGCCACGACAGGGGAATTCAGTACTTC.

The genes are TRBV2 and TRBJ2-1, with 7 bases identical to TRBD1. The CDR3 runs to 15 residues. V lost 6 bases, J lost 4 bases, and 9 bases stayed unmatched. Germline loops: CDR1 SNHLY, CDR2 FYNNEI. Written as DNA, the CDR3 is TGTGCCAGCAGCAGCCTCGAGGGGGCTTACAATGAGCAGTTCTTC. Protein product: CASSSLEGAYNEQFF.